This record covers a single TCR beta chain. Its specificity is unknown. Here immunoSEQ multiplex PCR was the method, and the copy in TCRdb shows in-frame clones only, minus some. The table lists 330,000 or so clones, around 86% of them singletons. This sample is part of a study of cytomegalovirus exposure and HLA in healthy donors. For the study at large: The 120 validation repertoires were produced on the same platform as the roughly 720 repertoires of the first cohort. This was reported in a later analysis.

Germline CDR1 and CDR2: SGHRS and YFSETQ. Trimming took 0 bases from V and 5 from J; bases not matched to a gene: 7. The CDR3 has 17 amino acids. Study-level points and caveats: Rare TCR sequences dominated, though some public TCRs recurred in many donors. Researchers counted around 160 TCR beta chains as cytomegalovirus-associated. TCR clusters originating in the first cohort tended to co-occur in the roughly 110 validation repertoires, according to a later analysis.

The V gene is TRBV5-1, the J gene TRBJ2-1; the match to TRBD2 covers 11 bases. This TCR was recovered from a woman aged 18-29 years in good health and CMV-seronegative. Sequenced input: PBMCs. The CDR3 DNA follows: TGCGCCAGCAGCTTGGGAAGCGGGACTAGCGGACACAATGAGCAGTTCTTC. Amino acids: CASSLGSGTSGHNEQFF.